Listed below are T cell receptor beta chains from one sample, sequenced in a study of regulatory T cells in long-lasting Graves disease. TCRdb reprocessed the multiplex PCR reads via MiXCR and lists one record per CDR3 protein. The table has about 470,000 distinct CDR3 sequences, under 25% seen once; the top ten hold around 7%. The material was peripheral blood mononuclear cells (PBMCs), obtained when the disease was refractory, from a patient treated with antithyroid drugs. These receptors came from a female donor with Graves disease. The conserved cysteine and the conserved F or W are not part of the CDR3 here.

V	J	length	CDR3
TRBV20-1	TRBJ2-1	13	SARPQSPRGDEQF
TRBV4-2	TRBJ2-2	14	ASSQDPGSNTGELF
TRBV11-2	TRBJ2-7	13	ASSLVAGEGYEQY
TRBV5-1	TRBJ1-5	12	ASSQNRELQPQH
TRBV25-1	TRBJ1-4	11	ASADRMNEKLF
TRBV4-1	TRBJ2-2	16	ASSQGGTSGRLTGELF
TRBV28	TRBJ2-7	12	ASGGVPRSYEQY
TRBV7-2	TRBJ2-4	12	ASSPGHGRNIQY
TRBV18	TRBJ2-5	12	ASSPPGGAETQY
TRBV7-2	TRBJ2-7	13	ASSIDSYGTYEQY
TRBV20-1	TRBJ2-5	10	SASPGSETQY
TRBV28	TRBJ1-2	9	ASSDRGGYT
TRBV30	TRBJ2-7	11	AWSVGSTYEQY
TRBV2	TRBJ2-7	11	ASREGTAYEQY
TRBV6-9	TRBJ2-7	12	ASSLDRVSYEQY
TRBV28	TRBJ2-3	14	ASSPLSSGGTDTQY
TRBV29-1	TRBJ1-1	12	SVGYQGRRAEAF
TRBV28	TRBJ2-5	13	ASSFRGNLRETQY
TRBV9	TRBJ2-7	11	ASSPNSAHEQY
TRBV20-1	TRBJ2-7	13	SARDPGRADYEQY
TRBV28	TRBJ2-3	11	ASSGPSTDTQY
TRBV2	TRBJ2-1	12	ASSAGSSRGEQF
TRBV14	TRBJ2-7	12	ASSRYRSSYEQY
TRBV11-1	TRBJ2-2	12	ASSLIPLAGELF
TRBV19	TRBJ1-2	13	ASSSSGAANYGYT
TRBV6-5	TRBJ1-6	11	ASSYSVYSPLH
TRBV7-2	TRBJ2-7	13	ASSSASGRAYEQY
TRBV3-1	TRBJ1-4	14	ASSLAGTGGTEKLF
TRBV19	TRBJ2-2	13	ASIPGALNTGELF
TRBV28	TRBJ1-1	12	ASSYGGRDTEAF
TRBV29-1	TRBJ2-7	13	SVIDRRTGRYEQY
TRBV5-1	TRBJ1-1	14	ASSLAFGHLNTEAF
TRBV6-2/TRBV6-3	TRBJ1-1	14	ASSSLGTGVNTEAF
TRBV7-9	TRBJ2-5	13	ASSLRLAEQETQY
TRBV7-3	TRBJ2-7	12	ASRLLADSYEQY
TRBV24-1	TRBJ2-5	11	ATSDFQQETQY
TRBV7-2	TRBJ1-3	13	ASSFSTGPGNTIY
TRBV20-1	TRBJ1-1	11	SALIQGATEAF
TRBV12-3/TRBV12-4	TRBJ1-5	11	ASSLEEGSDQH
TRBV15	TRBJ1-4	12	ATGRGATNEKLF
TRBV11-2	TRBJ2-7	15	ASRRIQGPRSSYEQY
TRBV24-1	TRBJ1-5	13	ATSEGRMGDQPQH
TRBV20-1	.	17	SARPGLAGAASPADTQY
TRBV30	TRBJ2-7	13	AWSVRTSGIYEQY
TRBV12-3/TRBV12-4	TRBJ2-2	11	ASSGTGNGELF
TRBV4-3	TRBJ2-2	15	ASSQWGSRGNTGELF
TRBV20-1	TRBJ1-2	10	SATNSAYGYT
TRBV6-1	TRBJ2-7	13	ASRGLGPLLYEQY